This T cell receptor beta chain appears in the sequencing data of a study of cytomegalovirus exposure and HLA in healthy donors. Findings of the study overall: A missense DCLRE1C variant was associated with V- and J-gene trimming of TCR beta chains in a later analysis, and an independent cohort replicated the association.

The PCR had 60 Vbeta and 13 Jbeta primers. The method was immunoSEQ multiplex PCR; TCRdb's version includes in-frame clones alone and lacks a portion of them. The table shows fewer than 180,000 clones, with 55% to 80% occurring only once. Worth noting for this clone: Its antigen remains unknown.

The TCR comes from an older woman in good health and CMV-seropositive. Sequenced material: PBMCs.

The CDR3 spells CASSIIEEGTGELFF. The CDR3 coding sequence is TGTGCCAGTAGTATAATTGAGGAGGGCACCGGGGAGCTGTTTTTT. The V and J genes are TRBV19 and TRBJ2-2, with D maybe TRBD2 (6 bases). The germline V and J ends were trimmed by 2 bases and 4 bases, with 11 bases remaining between them. Germline CDR1 reads LNHDA; CDR2 reads SQIVND (reference sequence). This CDR3 spans 15 amino acids.